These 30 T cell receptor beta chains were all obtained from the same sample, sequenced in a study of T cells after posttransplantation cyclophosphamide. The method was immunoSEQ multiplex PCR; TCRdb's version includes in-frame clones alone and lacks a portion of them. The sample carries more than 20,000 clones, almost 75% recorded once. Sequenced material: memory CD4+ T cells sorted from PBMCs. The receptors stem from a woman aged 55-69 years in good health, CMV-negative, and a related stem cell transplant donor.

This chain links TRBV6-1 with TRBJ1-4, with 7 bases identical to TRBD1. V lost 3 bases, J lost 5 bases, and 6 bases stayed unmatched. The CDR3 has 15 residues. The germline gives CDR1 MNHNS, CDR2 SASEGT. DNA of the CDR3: TGTGCCAGCAGTGAGATGACAGGGCGGAATGAAAAACTGTTTTTT. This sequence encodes CASSEMTGRNEKLFF.

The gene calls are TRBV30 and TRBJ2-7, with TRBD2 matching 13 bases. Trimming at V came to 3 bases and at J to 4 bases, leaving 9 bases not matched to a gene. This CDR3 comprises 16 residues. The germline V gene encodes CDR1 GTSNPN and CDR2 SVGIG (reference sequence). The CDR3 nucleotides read TGTGCCTGGAGGGAATCCGGGACTAGCGGGATTTACGAGCAGTACTTC. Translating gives CAWRESGTSGIYEQYF.

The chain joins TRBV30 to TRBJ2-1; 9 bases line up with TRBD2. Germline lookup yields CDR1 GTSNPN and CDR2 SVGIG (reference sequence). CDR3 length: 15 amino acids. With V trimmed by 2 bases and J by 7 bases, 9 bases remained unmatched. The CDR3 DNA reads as TGTGCCTGGAGTCCCATAGCGGGAGCCAAAAATGAGCAGTTCTTC. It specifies CAWSPIAGAKNEQFF. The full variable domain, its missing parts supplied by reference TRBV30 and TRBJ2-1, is SQTIHQWPATLVQPVGSPLSLECTVEGTSNPNLYWYRQAAGRGLQLLFYSVGIGQISSEVPQNLSASRPQDRQFILSSKKLLLSDSGFYLCAWSPIAGAKNEQFFGPGTRLTVL.

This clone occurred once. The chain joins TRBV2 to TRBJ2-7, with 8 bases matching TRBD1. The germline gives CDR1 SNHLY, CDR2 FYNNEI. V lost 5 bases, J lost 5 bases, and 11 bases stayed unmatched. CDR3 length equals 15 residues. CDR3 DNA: TGTGCCAGCAGTAAAAGACAGGGGTCGCAAGACGAGCAGTACTTC. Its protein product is CASSKRQGSQDEQYF.

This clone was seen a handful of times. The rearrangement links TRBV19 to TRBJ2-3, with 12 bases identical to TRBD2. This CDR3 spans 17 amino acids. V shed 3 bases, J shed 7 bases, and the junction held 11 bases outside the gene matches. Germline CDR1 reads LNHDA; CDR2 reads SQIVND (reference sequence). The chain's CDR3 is CASSIPPPLAGGNTQYF. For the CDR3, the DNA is TGTGCCAGTAGTATCCCCCCCCCGCTAGCGGGGGGGAATACGCAGTATTTT.

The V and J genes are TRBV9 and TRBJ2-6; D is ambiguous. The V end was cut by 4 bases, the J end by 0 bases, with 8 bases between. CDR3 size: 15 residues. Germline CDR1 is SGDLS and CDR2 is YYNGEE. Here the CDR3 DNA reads TGTGCCAGCAGCTCCCCACTCTCTGGGGCCAACGTCCTGACTTTC. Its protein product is CASSSPLSGANVLTF. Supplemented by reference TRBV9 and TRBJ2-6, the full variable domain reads DSGVTQTPKHLITATGQRVTLRCSPRSGDLSVYWYQQSLDQGLQFLIQYYNGEERAKGNILERFSAQQFPDLHSELNLSSLELGDSALYFCASSSPLSGANVLTFGAGSRLTVL.

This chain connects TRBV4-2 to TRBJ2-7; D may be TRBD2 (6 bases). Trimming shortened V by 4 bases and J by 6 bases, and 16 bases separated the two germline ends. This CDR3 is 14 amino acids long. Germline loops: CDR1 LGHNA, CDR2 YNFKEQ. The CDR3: CASSLNSGDFEQYF. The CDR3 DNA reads TGTGCCAGCAGCCTTAACTCTGGGGACTTCGAGCAGTACTTC.

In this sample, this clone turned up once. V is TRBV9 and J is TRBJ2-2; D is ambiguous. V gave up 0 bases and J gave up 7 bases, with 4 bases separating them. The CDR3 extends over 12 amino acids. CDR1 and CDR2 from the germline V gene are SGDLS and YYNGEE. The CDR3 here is CASSVAVGELFF. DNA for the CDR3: TGTGCCAGCAGCGTAGCGGTCGGGGAGCTGTTTTTT.

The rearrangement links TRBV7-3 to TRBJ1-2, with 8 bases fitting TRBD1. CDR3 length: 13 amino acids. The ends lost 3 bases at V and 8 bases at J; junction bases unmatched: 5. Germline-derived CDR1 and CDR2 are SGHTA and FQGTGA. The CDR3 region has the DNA TGTGCCAGCAGCTTGGACAGGGATGAGGGCTACACCTTC. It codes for CASSLDRDEGYTF.

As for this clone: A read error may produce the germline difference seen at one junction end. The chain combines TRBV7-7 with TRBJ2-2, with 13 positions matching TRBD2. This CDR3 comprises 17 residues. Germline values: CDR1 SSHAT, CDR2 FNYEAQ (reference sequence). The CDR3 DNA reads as TGTGCTAGCAGCCCGAGGACTAGCGGGGGAACGGCCGGGGAGCTGTTTTTT. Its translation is CASSPRTSGGTAGELFF.

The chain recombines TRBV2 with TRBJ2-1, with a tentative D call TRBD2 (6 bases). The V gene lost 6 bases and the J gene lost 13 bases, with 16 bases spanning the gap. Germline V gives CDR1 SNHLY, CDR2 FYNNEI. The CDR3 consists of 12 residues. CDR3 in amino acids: CASSDLATGQFF. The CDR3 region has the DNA TGTGCCAGCAGCGATCTAGCGACGGGCCAGTTCTTC. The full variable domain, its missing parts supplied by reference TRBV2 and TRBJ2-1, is EPEVTQTPSHQVTQMGQEVILRCVPISNHLYFYWYRQILGQKVEFLVSFYNNEISEKSEIFDDQFSVERPDGSNFTLKIRSTKLEDSAMYFCASSDLATGQFFGPGTRLTVL.

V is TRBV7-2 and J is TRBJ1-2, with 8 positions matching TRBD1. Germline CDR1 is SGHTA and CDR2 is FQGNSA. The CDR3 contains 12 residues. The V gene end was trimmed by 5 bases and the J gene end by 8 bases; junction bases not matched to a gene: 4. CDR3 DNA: TGTGCCAGCAGCCTCAGGGGGCGAGGCTACACCTTC. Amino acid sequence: CASSLRGRGYTF.

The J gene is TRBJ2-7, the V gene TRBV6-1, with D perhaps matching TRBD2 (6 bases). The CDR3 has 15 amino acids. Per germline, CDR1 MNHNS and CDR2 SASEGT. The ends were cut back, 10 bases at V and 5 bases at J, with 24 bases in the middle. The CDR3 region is CATIDQTEGLHEQYF. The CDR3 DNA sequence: TGTGCCACAATTGATCAGACGGAGGGGCTCCACGAGCAGTACTTC.

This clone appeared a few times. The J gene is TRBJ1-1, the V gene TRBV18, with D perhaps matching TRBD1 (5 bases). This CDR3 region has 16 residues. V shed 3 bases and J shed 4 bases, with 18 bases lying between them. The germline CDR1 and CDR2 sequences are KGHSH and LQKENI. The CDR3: CASSPDGAGLGTEAFF. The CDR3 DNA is TGTGCCAGCTCACCGGATGGGGCTGGGTTGGGCACTGAAGCTTTCTTT. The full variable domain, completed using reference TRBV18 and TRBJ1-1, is NAGVMQNPRHLVRRRGQEARLRCSPMKGHSHVYWYRQLPEEGLKFMVYLQKENIIDESGMPKERFSAEFPKEGPSILRIQQVVRGDSAAYFCASSPDGAGLGTEAFFGQGTRLTVV.

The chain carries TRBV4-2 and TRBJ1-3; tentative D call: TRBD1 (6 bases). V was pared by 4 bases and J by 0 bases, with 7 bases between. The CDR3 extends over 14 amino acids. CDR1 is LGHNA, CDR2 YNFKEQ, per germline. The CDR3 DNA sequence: TGTGCCAGCAGCCCGGACAGCTCTGGAAACACCATATATTTT. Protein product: CASSPDSSGNTIYF.

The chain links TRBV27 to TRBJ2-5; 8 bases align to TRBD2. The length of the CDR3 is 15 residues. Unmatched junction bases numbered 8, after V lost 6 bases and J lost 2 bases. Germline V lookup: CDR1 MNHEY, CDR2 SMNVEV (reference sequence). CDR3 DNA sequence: TGTGCCAGCAGCCAAAAGCGGGGGATACAAGAGACCCAGTACTTC. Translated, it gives CASSQKRGIQETQYF.

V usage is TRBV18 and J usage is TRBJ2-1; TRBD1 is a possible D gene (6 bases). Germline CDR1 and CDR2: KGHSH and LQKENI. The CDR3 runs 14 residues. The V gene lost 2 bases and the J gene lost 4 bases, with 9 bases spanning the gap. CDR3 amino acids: CASSPGTTYNEQFF. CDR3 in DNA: TGTGCCAGCTCACCAGGGACAACTTACAATGAGCAGTTCTTC.

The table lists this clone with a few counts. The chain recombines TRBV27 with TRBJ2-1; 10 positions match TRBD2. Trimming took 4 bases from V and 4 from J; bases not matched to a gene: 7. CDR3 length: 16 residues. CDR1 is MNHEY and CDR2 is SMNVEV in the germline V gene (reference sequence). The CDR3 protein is CASSWRAGGGYNEQFF. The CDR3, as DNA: TGTGCCAGCAGTTGGAGAGCGGGAGGGGGATACAATGAGCAGTTCTTC.

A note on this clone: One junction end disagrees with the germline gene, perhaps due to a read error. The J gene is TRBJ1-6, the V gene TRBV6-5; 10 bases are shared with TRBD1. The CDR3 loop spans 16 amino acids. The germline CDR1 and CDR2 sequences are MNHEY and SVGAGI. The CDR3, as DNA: TGTGCCGGCAGTTACCAGGGACAGGGGTATAATTCACCCCTCCACTTT. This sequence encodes CAGSYQGQGYNSPLHF.

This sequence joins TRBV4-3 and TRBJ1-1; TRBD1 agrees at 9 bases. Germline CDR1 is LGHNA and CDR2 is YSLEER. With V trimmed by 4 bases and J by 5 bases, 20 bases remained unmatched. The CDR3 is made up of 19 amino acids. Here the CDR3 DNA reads TGCGCCAGCAGCCCAAGGGGCTCTTATACCTACAGGGGGCAAACTGAAGCTTTCTTT. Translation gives CASSPRGSYTYRGQTEAFF.

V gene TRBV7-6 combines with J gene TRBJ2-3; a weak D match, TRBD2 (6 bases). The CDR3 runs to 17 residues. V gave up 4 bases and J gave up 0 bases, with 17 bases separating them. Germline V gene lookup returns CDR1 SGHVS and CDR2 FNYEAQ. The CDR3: CASSSPGGALSTDTQYF. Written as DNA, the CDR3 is TGTGCCAGCAGCTCTCCCGGGGGAGCTCTTAGCACAGATACGCAGTATTTT. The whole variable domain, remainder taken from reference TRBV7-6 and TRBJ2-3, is GAGVSQSPRYKVTKRGQDVALRCDPISGHVSLYWYRQALGQGPEFLTYFNYEAQQDKSGLPNDRFSAERPEGSISTLTIQRTEQRDSAMYRCASSSPGGALSTDTQYFGPGTRLTVL.

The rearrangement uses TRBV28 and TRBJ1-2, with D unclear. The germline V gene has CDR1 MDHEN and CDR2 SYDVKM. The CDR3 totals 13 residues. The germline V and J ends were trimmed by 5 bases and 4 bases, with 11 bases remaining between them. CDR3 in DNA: TGTGCCAGCAGTACGGCAGGCCTCTATGGCTACACCTTC. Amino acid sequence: CASSTAGLYGYTF.

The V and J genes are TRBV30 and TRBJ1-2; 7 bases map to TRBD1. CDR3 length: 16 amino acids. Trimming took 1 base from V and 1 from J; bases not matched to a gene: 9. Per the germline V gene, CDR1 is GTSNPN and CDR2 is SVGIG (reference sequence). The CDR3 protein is CAWSGGQLGVNYGYTF. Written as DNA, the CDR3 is TGTGCCTGGAGTGGGGGACAGCTTGGAGTTAACTATGGCTACACCTTC.

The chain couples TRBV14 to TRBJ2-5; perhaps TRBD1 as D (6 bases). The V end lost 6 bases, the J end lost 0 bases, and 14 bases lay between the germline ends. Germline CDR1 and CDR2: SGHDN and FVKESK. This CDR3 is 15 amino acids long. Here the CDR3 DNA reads TGTGCCAGCAGGGACAGCCTCACTCACCAAGAGACCCAGTACTTC. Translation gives CASRDSLTHQETQYF.

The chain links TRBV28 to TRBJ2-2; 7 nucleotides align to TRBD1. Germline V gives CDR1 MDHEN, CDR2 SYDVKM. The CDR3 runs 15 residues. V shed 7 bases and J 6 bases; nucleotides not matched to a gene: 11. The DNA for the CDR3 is TGTGCCAGCACGGAATTACAGGGGCGCGCCGGGGAGCTGTTTTTT. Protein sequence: CASTELQGRAGELFF.

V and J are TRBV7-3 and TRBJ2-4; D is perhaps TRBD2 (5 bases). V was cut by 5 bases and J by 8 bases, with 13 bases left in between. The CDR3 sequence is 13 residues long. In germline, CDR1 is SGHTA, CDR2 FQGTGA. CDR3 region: CASSRGNKDIQYF. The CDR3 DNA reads TGTGCCAGCAGCCGGGGTAACAAGGACATTCAGTACTTC.

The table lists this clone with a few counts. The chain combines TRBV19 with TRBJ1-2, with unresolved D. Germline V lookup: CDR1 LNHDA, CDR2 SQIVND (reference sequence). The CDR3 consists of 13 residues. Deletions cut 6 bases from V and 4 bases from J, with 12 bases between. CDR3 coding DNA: TGTGCCAGTAGGGCAGTTGAAACCTATGGCTACACCTTC. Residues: CASRAVETYGYTF. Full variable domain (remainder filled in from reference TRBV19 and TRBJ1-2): DGGITQSPKYLFRKEGQNVTLSCEQNLNHDAMYWYRQDPGQGLRLIYYSQIVNDFQKGDIAEGYSVSREKKESFPLTVTSAQKNPTAFYLCASRAVETYGYTFGSGTRLTVV.

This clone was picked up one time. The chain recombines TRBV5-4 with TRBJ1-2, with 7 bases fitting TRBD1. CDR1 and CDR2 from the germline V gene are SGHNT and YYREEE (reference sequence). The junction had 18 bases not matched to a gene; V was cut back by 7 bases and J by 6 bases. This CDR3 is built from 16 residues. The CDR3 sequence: CASGSDDLGQRNGYTF. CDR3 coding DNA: TGTGCCAGCGGAAGCGATGATTTGGGACAGCGCAATGGCTACACCTTC.

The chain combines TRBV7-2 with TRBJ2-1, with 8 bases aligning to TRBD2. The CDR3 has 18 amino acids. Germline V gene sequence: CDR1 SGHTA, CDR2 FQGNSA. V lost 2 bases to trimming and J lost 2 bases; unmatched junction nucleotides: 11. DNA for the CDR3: TGTGCCAGCAGCTTACGGGGGGGGACTGTTGTTACCTACAATGAGCAGTTCTTC. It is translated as CASSLRGGTVVTYNEQFF.

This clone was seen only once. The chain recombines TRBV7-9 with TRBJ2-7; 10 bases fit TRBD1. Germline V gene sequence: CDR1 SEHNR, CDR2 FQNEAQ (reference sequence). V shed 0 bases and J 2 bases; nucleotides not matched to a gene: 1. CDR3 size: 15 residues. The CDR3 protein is CASSLAGTGAYEQYF. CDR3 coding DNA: TGTGCCAGCAGCTTAGCCGGGACAGGGGCCTACGAGCAGTACTTC.